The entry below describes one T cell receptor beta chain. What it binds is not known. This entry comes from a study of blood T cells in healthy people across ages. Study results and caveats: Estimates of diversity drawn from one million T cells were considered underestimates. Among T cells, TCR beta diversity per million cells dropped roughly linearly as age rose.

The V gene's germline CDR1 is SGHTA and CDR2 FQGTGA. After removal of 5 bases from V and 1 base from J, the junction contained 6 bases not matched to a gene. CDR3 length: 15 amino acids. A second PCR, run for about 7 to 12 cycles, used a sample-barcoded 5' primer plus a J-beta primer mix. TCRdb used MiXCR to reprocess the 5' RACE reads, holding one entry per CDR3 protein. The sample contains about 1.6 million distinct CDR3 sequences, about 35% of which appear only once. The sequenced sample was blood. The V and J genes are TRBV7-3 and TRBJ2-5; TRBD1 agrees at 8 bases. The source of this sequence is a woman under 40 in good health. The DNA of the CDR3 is TGTGCCAGCAGCCGGACAGGGAACGCCCAAGAGACCCAGTACTTC. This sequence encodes CASSRTGNAQETQYF.